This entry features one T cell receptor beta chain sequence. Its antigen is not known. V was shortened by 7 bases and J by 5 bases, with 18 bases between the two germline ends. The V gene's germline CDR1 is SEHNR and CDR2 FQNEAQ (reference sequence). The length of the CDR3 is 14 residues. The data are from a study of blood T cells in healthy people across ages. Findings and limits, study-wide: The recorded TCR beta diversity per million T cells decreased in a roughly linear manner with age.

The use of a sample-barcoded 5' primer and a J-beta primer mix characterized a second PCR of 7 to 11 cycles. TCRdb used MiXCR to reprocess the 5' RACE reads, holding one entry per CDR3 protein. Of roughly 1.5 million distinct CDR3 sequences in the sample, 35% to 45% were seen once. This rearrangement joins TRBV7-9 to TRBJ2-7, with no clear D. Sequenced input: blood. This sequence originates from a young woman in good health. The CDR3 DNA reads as TGTGCCAGCACTCGAGCCTCCGGAGAACACGAGCAGTACTTC. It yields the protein CASTRASGEHEQYF.